One and the same sample provided the 29 T cell receptor beta chains below, sequenced in a study of T cells in Graves' hyperthyroidism and ophthalmopathy. From RNA transcripts, TCR beta CDR3 regions were amplified. First-round RT-PCR with HTBI primers amplified the TCR CDR3 region. TCRdb processed the multiplex PCR reads anew with MiXCR; each CDR3 protein has one entry. The sample yields under 400,000 distinct CDR3 sequences, 18% seen once. What was sequenced was blood. The origin of the receptors is a woman aged 45-59 years with Graves' hyperthyroidism.

The genes are TRBV5-6 and TRBJ1-6, with D uncertain. Germline-derived CDR1 and CDR2 are SGHDT and YYEEEE. V was clipped by 0 bases and J by 14 bases, with 6 bases between them. The CDR3 sequence is 11 residues long. The chain's CDR3 is CASSLGGSLHF. CDR3 DNA sequence: TGTGCCAGCAGCTTGGGGGGATCCCTCCACTTT.

V and J are TRBV7-3 and TRBJ2-2; 9 nucleotides agree with TRBD1. Per the germline V gene, CDR1 is SGHTA and CDR2 is FQGTGA. The V gene end was trimmed by 5 bases and the J gene end by 8 bases; junction bases not matched to a gene: 6. The CDR3 extends over 14 amino acids. In nucleotides, the CDR3 is TGTGCCAGCAGCCGGGACAGGGCTAGAGGGGAGCTGTTTTTT. Encoded protein: CASSRDRARGELFF.

The table lists this clonotype with a few counts. This CDR3 is CASSPFKTARELFF. CDR3 in DNA: TGTGCCAGCAGCCCCTTTAAGACGGCGAGGGAGCTGTTTTTT. The chain is built from TRBV28 and TRBJ2-2; D remains ambiguous. CDR3 length equals 14 residues. Germline lookup yields CDR1 MDHEN and CDR2 SYDVKM. V dropped 6 bases and J dropped 9 bases, with 17 bases sitting between them.

This chain uses TRBV18 with TRBJ2-3, with 7 bases matching TRBD1. After removal of 6 bases from V and 3 bases from J, the junction contained 9 bases not matched to a gene. Per the germline V gene, CDR1 is KGHSH and CDR2 is LQKENI. This CDR3 has 15 residues. The CDR3 DNA reads as TGTGCCAGCTCCCTACCGACAGGGTTAACAGATACGCAGTATTTT. Protein product: CASSLPTGLTDTQYF.

This clonotype was seen many times. The chain uses TRBV30 and TRBJ1-1, with no clear D. The V end was cut by 0 bases, the J end by 2 bases, with 10 bases between. CDR1 and CDR2 from the germline V gene are GTSNPN and SVGIG (reference sequence). This CDR3 region has 14 residues. CDR3 sequence (DNA): TGTGCCTGGAGTGTAGGTCAGCCCAACACTGAAGCTTTCTTT. Its protein is CAWSVGQPNTEAFF.

This clonotype was picked up many times. The chain joins TRBV2 to TRBJ2-7; 9 bases agree with TRBD1. With V trimmed by 4 bases and J by 4 bases, 11 bases remained unmatched. The CDR3 is made up of 16 amino acids. Germline V lookup: CDR1 SNHLY, CDR2 FYNNEI. The CDR3 coding sequence is TGTGCCAGCAGTGGAAGATTTGGGGACAGGGCGTACGAGCAGTACTTC. This translates into CASSGRFGDRAYEQYF. Filled out from reference TRBV2 and TRBJ2-7, the complete variable domain reads EPEVTQTPSHQVTQMGQEVILRCVPISNHLYFYWYRQILGQKVEFLVSFYNNEISEKSEIFDDQFSVERPDGSNFTLKIRSTKLEDSAMYFCASSGRFGDRAYEQYFGPGTRLTVT.

The chain employs TRBV20-1 and TRBJ1-4; no clear D gene. Trimming removed 3 bases from V and 4 bases from J, with 9 bases in between. Germline V gene sequence: CDR1 DFQATT, CDR2 SNEGSKA (reference sequence). CDR3 size: 13 residues. DNA for the CDR3: TGCAGTGCTAGTGATAGGGTTAATGAAAAACTGTTTTTT. Translating gives CSASDRVNEKLFF.

This clonotype was observed a handful of times. The J gene is TRBJ2-1, the V gene TRBV6-2 or TRBV6-3; D is possibly TRBD1 (5 bases). The CDR3 covers 15 residues. CDR1 and CDR2 (germline): MNHEY, SVGEGT. V dropped 5 bases and J dropped 4 bases, with 15 bases sitting between them. The CDR3 region has the DNA TGTGCCAGCAGTCTAATTTTCAGGGTGTACAATGAGCAGTTCTTC. This gives the protein CASSLIFRVYNEQFF.

The sample holds a few counts of this clonotype. The chain combines TRBV2 with TRBJ2-1, with 10 bases that match TRBD2. The CDR3 is made up of 19 amino acids. With 5 bases clipped from V and 4 bases from J, the junction kept 17 bases outside the gene matches. The germline V gene has CDR1 SNHLY and CDR2 FYNNEI. CDR3 sequence: CASSPRGRGPAGGYNEQFF. DNA for the CDR3: TGTGCCAGCAGTCCCCGAGGTCGGGGTCCAGCGGGAGGGTACAATGAGCAGTTCTTC.

The chain couples TRBV3-1 to TRBJ1-1; tentatively, D is TRBD1 (6 bases). The CDR3 has 14 residues. Germline values: CDR1 LGHDT, CDR2 YNNKEL (reference sequence). Trimming took off 0 bases at V and 4 bases at J, with 9 bases between the two ends. The CDR3 loop is CASSQDPGATEAFF. The CDR3 region has the DNA TGTGCCAGCAGCCAAGACCCAGGGGCCACTGAAGCTTTCTTT.

This clonotype was found many times. The gene calls are TRBV30 and TRBJ1-5; D gene unclear. The V gene lost 0 bases and the J gene lost 10 bases, with 19 bases spanning the gap. The CDR3 contains 15 residues. The germline gives CDR1 GTSNPN, CDR2 SVGIG (reference sequence). The CDR3 here is CAWSVAGGQRSPQHF. CDR3 DNA: TGTGCCTGGAGTGTAGCCGGCGGCCAAAGAAGCCCCCAGCATTTT.

In this sample, this clonotype turned up a few times. This chain uses TRBV6-2 or TRBV6-3 with TRBJ1-2; D not certain. The CDR3 sequence is 14 residues long. The ends were cut back, 0 bases at V and 6 bases at J, with 11 bases in the middle. Germline CDR1 and CDR2: MNHEY and SVGEGT. CDR3 region: CASSYSSTVHGYTF. CDR3 DNA sequence: TGTGCCAGCAGTTACTCGAGTACAGTTCATGGCTACACCTTC.

This clonotype was observed a few times. The chain is built from TRBV2 and TRBJ2-2, with D uncertain. V lost 4 bases, J lost 6 bases, and 9 bases lay in between. Germline assignment: CDR1 SNHLY and CDR2 FYNNEI. This CDR3 is 13 amino acids long. Written as DNA, the CDR3 is TGTGCCAGCAGTGTCACTAACTCCGGGGAGCTGTTTTTT. Encoded protein: CASSVTNSGELFF.

This clonotype was seen repeatedly, ten times or more. Compared with germline, one end of the junction differs, possibly owing to a read error. This rearrangement joins TRBV2 to TRBJ1-2; a possible D gene is TRBD1 (6 bases). This CDR3 spans 13 amino acids. Per the germline V gene, CDR1 is SNHLY and CDR2 is FYNNEI. The CDR3, as DNA: TGTGCCAGCATTGAAGGGGGGAGAGGAGGCTACACCTTC. Protein sequence: CASIEGGRGGYTF.

J is TRBJ2-1 and V is TRBV14, with D maybe TRBD1 (6 bases). V shed 0 bases and J shed 4 bases, with 13 bases lying between them. This CDR3 comprises 16 residues. CDR1 is SGHDN and CDR2 is FVKESK in the germline V gene. The CDR3, as DNA: TGTGCCAGCAGCCAAGAAGGGTCAAGGGGGTACAATGAGCAGTTCTTC. Residues: CASSQEGSRGYNEQFF. Full variable domain (outside the CDR3, taken from reference TRBV14 and TRBJ2-1): EAGVTQFPSHSVIEKGQTVTLRCDPISGHDNLYWYRRVMGKEIKFLLHFVKESKQDESGMPNNRFLAERTGGTYSTLKVQPAELEDSGVYFCASSQEGSRGYNEQFFGPGTRLTVL.

This clonotype was seen ten or more times. V gene TRBV2 combines with J gene TRBJ2-2; D perhaps matches TRBD1 (5 bases). Germline V gene sequence: CDR1 SNHLY, CDR2 FYNNEI. The CDR3 contains 16 residues. V was cut by 2 bases and J by 1 base, with 11 bases left in between. DNA for the CDR3: TGTGCCAGCAGTGAACAGGGCGCGAGGAACACCGGGGAGCTGTTTTTT. Its protein product is CASSEQGARNTGELFF.

The chain joins TRBV6-5 to TRBJ2-1, with TRBD1 identical over 7 bases. V gave up 0 bases and J gave up 7 bases; unmatched junction bases: 9. Germline V CDR1 and CDR2: MNHEY, SVGAGI. The CDR3 extends over 16 amino acids. The CDR3 loop reads CASSYSPDRTTNEQFF. CDR3 coding DNA: TGTGCCAGCAGTTACTCCCCGGACAGGACCACTAATGAGCAGTTCTTC.

This sequence joins TRBV6-5 and TRBJ2-1; D is undetermined. Germline loops: CDR1 MNHEY, CDR2 SVGAGI. V was cut by 2 bases and J by 0 bases, with 11 bases left in between. This CDR3 has 16 amino acids. The DNA of the CDR3 is TGTGCCAGCAGTTACGAGCCGAGCACCTCCTACAATGAGCAGTTCTTC. Its protein product is CASSYEPSTSYNEQFF.

This clonotype was seen more than once but under ten times. This chain connects TRBV5-1 to TRBJ2-3, with a weak D call TRBD2 (5 bases). Trimming removed 4 bases at V and 2 bases at J, with 14 bases between. Looked up from germline, CDR1 is SGHRS and CDR2 is YFSETQ. This CDR3 region has 15 residues. The CDR3 nucleotides read TGCGCCAGCAGCCCGGGGAGCATTTACACAGATACGCAGTATTTT. Translating gives CASSPGSIYTDTQYF.

This clonotype was observed at least ten times. CDR3 nucleotides: TGTGCCTGGAGTGTTGTCGGAGCTAACTATGGCTACACCTTC. This encodes CAWSVVGANYGYTF. The V gene is TRBV30, the J gene TRBJ1-2, with D hard to call. The CDR3 length is 14 residues. Trimming shortened V by 0 bases and J by 0 bases, and 8 bases separated the two germline ends. Germline-derived CDR1 and CDR2 are GTSNPN and SVGIG (reference sequence).

The genes are TRBV28 and TRBJ2-2; 7 nucleotides line up with TRBD2. The J segment lost 3 bases and the V segment lost 11 bases, leaving 15 bases of the junction unmatched. This CDR3 has 16 residues. CDR1 is MDHEN, CDR2 SYDVKM, per germline. CDR3 in amino acids: CASIKGREPHTGELFF. The DNA for the CDR3 is TGTGCCTCGATTAAGGGGCGGGAGCCACACACCGGGGAGCTGTTTTTT.

This clonotype was counted many times. The chain has TRBV2 and TRBJ1-1, with D maybe TRBD1 (6 bases). The CDR3 sequence is 14 residues long. V was clipped by 6 bases and J by 4 bases, with 15 bases between them. The germline V gene encodes CDR1 SNHLY and CDR2 FYNNEI. CDR3 coding DNA: TGTGCCAGCAGCCTACAGGGTTTGGGCACTGAAGCTTTCTTT. The encoded protein is CASSLQGLGTEAFF.

This clonotype occurred many times. The chain couples TRBV19 to TRBJ1-1, with D possibly TRBD1 on 5 matching bases. The CDR3 length is 17 residues. V lost 7 bases to trimming and J lost 6 bases, with 27 bases between them. Germline CDR1 reads LNHDA; CDR2 reads SQIVND (reference sequence). CDR3 residues: CASTHGGSQTRVSEAFF. In DNA, the CDR3 is TGTGCCAGTACCCACGGGGGGTCCCAGACAAGGGTCTCTGAAGCTTTCTTT.

This chain uses TRBV5-1 with TRBJ1-1; D gene uncertain. This CDR3 is built from 14 residues. Germline loops: CDR1 SGHRS, CDR2 YFSETQ. The V and J ends lost 0 bases and 1 base respectively, with 7 bases between them. CDR3 residues: CASSLGSRNTEAFF. CDR3 DNA: TGCGCCAGCAGCTTGGGATCTAGGAACACTGAAGCTTTCTTT.

V is TRBV28 and J is TRBJ2-1; either TRBD1 or TRBD2 may supply D (6 bases each). CDR3 length: 15 residues. V dropped 6 bases and J dropped 2 bases, with 14 bases sitting between them. Germline-derived CDR1 and CDR2 are MDHEN and SYDVKM. The CDR3 region is CASRNPRGPYNEQFF. The CDR3 region has the DNA TGTGCCAGCAGGAACCCACGGGGGCCCTACAATGAGCAGTTCTTC.

The table lists this clonotype with many counts. The chain employs TRBV12-3 or TRBV12-4 and TRBJ2-1; D remains ambiguous. This CDR3 has 14 residues. V was clipped by 6 bases and J by 5 bases, with 14 bases between them. The CDR3 nucleotides are TGTGCCAGCAGCGTTCGAGGACCCCACAATGAGCAGTTCTTC. Translation: CASSVRGPHNEQFF.

This clonotype was observed a handful of times. The germline gene is not matched at one end of the junction; a read error may be the cause. The CDR3 region has the DNA TGTGCCACCAGCTTAAATGGCGGGGAGCTGTTTTTT. Translated: CATSLNGGELFF. The chain has TRBV7-9 and TRBJ2-2; D gene uncertain. The CDR3 has 12 amino acids. From germline, CDR1 is SEHNR and CDR2 FQNEAQ (reference sequence).

The chain is built from TRBV9 and TRBJ1-6; maybe TRBD1 (5 bases). V lost 0 bases to trimming and J lost 7 bases, with 11 bases between them. The CDR3 has 15 amino acids. Germline loops: CDR1 SGDLS, CDR2 YYNGEE. Here the CDR3 DNA reads TGTGCCAGCAGCGTAGACGCAGGGTTGAATTCACCCCTCCACTTT. It encodes CASSVDAGLNSPLHF.

This clonotype has at least ten counts. V is TRBV7-9 and J is TRBJ2-1, with TRBD2 identical over 9 bases. CDR3 length: 14 residues. Germline assignment: CDR1 SEHNR and CDR2 FQNEAQ (reference sequence). With V trimmed by 5 bases and J by 7 bases, 6 bases remained unmatched. The CDR3 loop reads CASSISGRENEQFF. The CDR3 DNA sequence: TGTGCCAGCAGCATTAGCGGGAGAGAGAATGAGCAGTTCTTC.